Detailed here is one TCR beta chain. The data stem from a study of cytomegalovirus exposure and HLA in healthy donors. This PCR relied on a set of 60 Vbeta primers and 13 Jbeta primers. Profiled with immunoSEQ multiplex PCR; TCRdb holds only in-frame clones, not every one. This sample has more than 140,000 clones, with roughly 87% found just once. V dropped 1 base and J dropped 0 bases, with 7 bases sitting between them. From germline, CDR1 is MNHEY and CDR2 SMNVEV (reference sequence). The CDR3 is made up of 15 amino acids. Specimen: PBMCs. This clonotype was obtained from a man younger than 40 in good health and CMV-seropositive. The rearrangement uses TRBV27 and TRBJ2-1, with TRBD2 as a possible D gene (5 bases). CDR3 protein: CASSLLGSSYNEQFF. CDR3 DNA: TGTGCCAGCAGTTTATTAGGGAGCTCCTACAATGAGCAGTTCTTC.